This TCR beta chain originates from a study of T cells in Graves' hyperthyroidism and ophthalmopathy. The overall study: Specimen type is peripheral blood, collected at initial diagnosis prior to any treatment.

Patients were excluded because of uncontrolled infection, other autoimmune disease, pregnancy or lactation. TCR beta CDR3 regions were amplified from RNA. The HTBI primer set was used in a first-round RT-PCR of the TCR CDR3. Via MiXCR, TCRdb re-called the multiplex PCR reads, giving one row per CDR3 protein. This sample has around 350,000 distinct CDR3 sequences, with roughly 19% found just once. The CDR3 has 13 amino acids. Looked up from germline, CDR1 is MNHEY and CDR2 is SMNVEV (reference sequence). Trimming shortened V by 4 bases and J by 6 bases, and 12 bases separated the two germline ends. This chain joins TRBV27 and TRBJ1-1; the D is unclear. This receptor was obtained from a young woman with Graves' hyperthyroidism. Specimen: blood. CDR3 nucleotide sequence: TGTGCCAGCAGTTCCGGTCTGGGCCCTGAAGCTTTCTTT. This codes for CASSSGLGPEAFF.